One sample yielded the 17 T cell receptor beta chains listed below, sequenced in a study of T-cell memory formation after mild COVID-19 (dated by TCRdb to about 2021). To prepare the library, 5' RACE was applied. Sequenced using an Illumina NovaSeq 6000. TCRdb ran its own pipeline on the public reads, namely fastp trimming at Q25 and MiXCR clone calling, and kept in-frame beta chains. One record per CDR3 amino acid sequence lists the most common genes and DNA. The sample yields about 100,000 distinct CDR3 sequences; around 10% were counted once. The ten largest clones represent approximately 40% of the sample. Sequenced sample: PBMCs or a T cell subset sorted from them (not recorded which). The receptors were gathered from a man aged 18 to 35 who had mild COVID-19 (a few samples of this study predate the infection). The sample titles of this study are shuffled in the database, so cell type and time point are left out; the donor was told from shared clones.

The chain has TRBV4-1 and TRBJ2-2; TRBD1 is a possible D gene (6 bases). V shed 2 bases and J shed 8 bases, with 15 bases lying between them. This CDR3 is 15 amino acids long. Germline V CDR1 and CDR2: MGHRA, YSYEKL. The chain's CDR3 is CASSQSRGLTGELFF. CDR3 DNA: TGCGCCAGCAGCCAATCCAGGGGATTAACGGGGGAGCTGTTTTTT.

This clonotype was counted a few times. The J gene is TRBJ2-7, the V gene TRBV10-3; perhaps TRBD1 as D (6 bases). The CDR3 covers 13 residues. Germline assignment: CDR1 ENHRY and CDR2 SYGVKD. V shed 8 bases and J shed 2 bases, with 13 bases lying between them. The DNA for the CDR3 is TGTGCCATCGGACCACAGGGCACCTACGAGCAGTACTTC. Its protein is CAIGPQGTYEQYF.

This clonotype was observed a few times. The V and J genes are TRBV9 and TRBJ2-3; 7 bases are a match to TRBD2. The CDR3 runs 15 residues. Germline-derived CDR1 and CDR2 are SGDLS and YYNGEE. Trimming removed 0 bases from V and 2 bases from J; junction bases left unmatched: 3. For the CDR3, the DNA is TGTGCCAGCAGCGTAGAGGGACTATCCACAGATACGCAGTATTTT. Its protein product is CASSVEGLSTDTQYF.

The rearrangement links TRBV4-2 to TRBJ1-1; 7 bases align to TRBD1. The CDR3 is 14 residues long. The germline V gene has CDR1 LGHNA and CDR2 YNFKEQ. Losses at the gene ends were 1 base for V and 4 bases for J; bases not matched to a gene: 3. The CDR3 protein is CASSQARGGTEAFF. The CDR3 DNA reads TGTGCCAGCAGCCAAGCCAGGGGGGGCACTGAAGCTTTCTTT.

This clonotype was observed many times. V gene TRBV7-9 combines with J gene TRBJ2-2, with D unresolved. Germline loops: CDR1 SEHNR, CDR2 FQNEAQ (reference sequence). V was shortened by 5 bases and J by 5 bases, with 12 bases between the two germline ends. This CDR3 has 14 amino acids. The CDR3 DNA follows: TGTGCCAGCAGCCCCGTGGCAGCAACCGGGGAGCTGTTTTTT. Translating gives CASSPVAATGELFF.

The genes are TRBV10-3 and TRBJ1-5; D remains ambiguous. The CDR3 consists of 16 residues. Germline V gene lookup returns CDR1 ENHRY and CDR2 SYGVKD. V lost 3 bases to trimming and J lost 0 bases, with 12 bases between them. In DNA, the CDR3 is TGTGCCATCAGTGAAGGTGGTCAGCATAGCAATCAGCCCCAGCATTTT. This sequence encodes CAISEGGQHSNQPQHF.

The gene calls are TRBV7-6 and TRBJ2-3; the D gene is possibly TRBD2 (5 bases). The V gene lost 5 bases and the J gene lost 2 bases, with 14 bases spanning the gap. In germline, CDR1 is SGHVS, CDR2 FNYEAQ. This CDR3 contains 15 residues. The CDR3 reads CASSGSLLATDTQYF. The CDR3 bases are TGTGCCAGCAGCGGGAGTCTCCTGGCCACAGATACGCAGTATTTT.

This clonotype turned up a few times. This rearrangement joins TRBV30 to TRBJ2-7, with no clear D. There are 11 residues in the CDR3. V was clipped by 4 bases and J by 1 base, with 5 bases between them. Germline-derived CDR1 and CDR2 are GTSNPN and SVGIG (reference sequence). CDR3 region: CAWTNSYEQYF. The CDR3 DNA sequence: TGTGCCTGGACGAATTCCTACGAGCAGTACTTC.

This clonotype was recorded a few times. V usage is TRBV29-1 and J usage is TRBJ2-1; TRBD1 agrees at 8 bases. Germline V gene sequence: CDR1 SQVTM, CDR2 ANQGSEA. The trim removed 6 bases at V and 4 bases at J, leaving 2 bases unmatched. The CDR3 consists of 12 residues. This CDR3 is CSVRQGYNEQFF. The CDR3 DNA reads as TGCAGCGTGCGACAGGGGTACAATGAGCAGTTCTTC.

This clonotype was found many times. V usage is TRBV5-5 and J usage is TRBJ2-1; 10 nucleotides match TRBD2. From germline, CDR1 is SGHKS and CDR2 YYEKEE (reference sequence). The CDR3 is 14 amino acids. The J segment lost 9 bases and the V segment lost 3 bases, leaving 6 bases of the junction unmatched. The CDR3: CASSSTGLAFEQFF. The CDR3 coding sequence is TGTGCCAGCAGCTCGACGGGACTAGCGTTTGAGCAGTTCTTC.

This clonotype turned up a few times. The chain couples TRBV28 to TRBJ2-1, with D possibly TRBD2 on 5 matching bases. The CDR3 contains 15 residues. Trimming removed 8 bases from V and 3 bases from J, with 17 bases in between. CDR1 is MDHEN and CDR2 is SYDVKM in the germline V gene. The CDR3 here is CASSLPTGYYNEQFF. The CDR3 DNA is TGTGCCAGCTCTCTCCCAACGGGGTACTACAATGAGCAGTTCTTC.

This clonotype appeared a few times. V gene TRBV4-1 combines with J gene TRBJ2-5; TRBD2 matches 11 bases. CDR1 is MGHRA and CDR2 is YSYEKL in the germline V gene. V lost 5 bases to trimming and J lost 7 bases; unmatched junction nucleotides: 18. The CDR3 is 18 amino acids. The CDR3 nucleotides read TGCGCCAGCAGCTCAAAGGCCCTAGCGGGGGGATACCAAAGGACCCAGTACTTC. It specifies CASSSKALAGGYQRTQYF.

J is TRBJ1-1 and V is TRBV27, with D hard to call. The CDR3 sequence is 15 residues long. V was clipped by 0 bases and J by 2 bases, with 10 bases between them. Germline loops: CDR1 MNHEY, CDR2 SMNVEV (reference sequence). DNA for the CDR3: TGTGCCAGCAGTTTATCTACCGTGGGAAACACTGAAGCTTTCTTT. Its translation: CASSLSTVGNTEAFF.

The rearrangement uses TRBV27 and TRBJ2-7; TRBD2 might be the D (7 bases). V lost 5 bases, J lost 3 bases, and 14 bases lay in between. The germline gives CDR1 MNHEY, CDR2 SMNVEV (reference sequence). The CDR3 consists of 14 residues. As DNA, the CDR3 is TGTGCCAGCAGTCCGGAAGGGGGGGACTACGAGCAGTACGTC. Translation: CASSPEGGDYEQYV.

The chain employs TRBV7-9 and TRBJ2-7; D remains unclear. Germline-derived CDR1 and CDR2 are SEHNR and FQNEAQ (reference sequence). With 5 bases removed from V and 7 bases from J, the gap between germline ends came to 18 bases. This CDR3 comprises 14 residues. The chain's CDR3 is CASSKPIRVEEQYF. DNA of the CDR3: TGTGCCAGCAGCAAACCCATCCGGGTGGAAGAGCAGTACTTC.

The V call is TRBV27, the J call TRBJ2-1; 10 bases match TRBD2. Germline-derived CDR1 and CDR2 are MNHEY and SMNVEV (reference sequence). The CDR3 extends over 13 amino acids. V was pared by 3 bases and J by 8 bases, with 1 base of the junction left unmatched. CDR3 loop: CASSFGTSDEQFF. As DNA, the CDR3 is TGTGCCAGCAGTTTCGGGACTAGCGATGAGCAGTTCTTC.

This clonotype has just a few counts. The chain employs TRBV6-5 and TRBJ2-3; tentatively, D is TRBD1 (5 bases). Germline CDR1 MNHEY, CDR2 SVGAGI. This CDR3 has 15 amino acids. V gave up 6 bases and J gave up 2 bases, with 15 bases separating them. The DNA for the CDR3 is TGTGCCAGCAGAACTGTTTGGGGCGACACAGATACGCAGTATTTT. This codes for CASRTVWGDTDTQYF.